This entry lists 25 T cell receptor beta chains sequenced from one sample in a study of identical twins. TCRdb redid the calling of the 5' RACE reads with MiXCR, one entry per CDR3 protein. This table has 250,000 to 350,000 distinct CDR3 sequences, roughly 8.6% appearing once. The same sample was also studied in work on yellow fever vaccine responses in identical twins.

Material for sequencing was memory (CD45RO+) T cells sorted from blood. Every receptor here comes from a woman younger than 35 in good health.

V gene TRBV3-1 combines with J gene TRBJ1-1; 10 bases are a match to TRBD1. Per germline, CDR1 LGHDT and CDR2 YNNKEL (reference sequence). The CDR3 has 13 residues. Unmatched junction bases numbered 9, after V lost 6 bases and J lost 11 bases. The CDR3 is CASSPTGGGSAFF. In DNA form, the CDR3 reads TGTGCCAGCAGTCCGACAGGGGGCGGTTCGGCTTTCTTT.

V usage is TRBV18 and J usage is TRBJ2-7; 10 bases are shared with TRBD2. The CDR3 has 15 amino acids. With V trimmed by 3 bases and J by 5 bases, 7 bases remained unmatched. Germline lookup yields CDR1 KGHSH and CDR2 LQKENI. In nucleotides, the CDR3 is TGTGCCAGCTCACCCCCTGGCCTAGCGGGAGACGAGCAGTACTTC. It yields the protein CASSPPGLAGDEQYF.

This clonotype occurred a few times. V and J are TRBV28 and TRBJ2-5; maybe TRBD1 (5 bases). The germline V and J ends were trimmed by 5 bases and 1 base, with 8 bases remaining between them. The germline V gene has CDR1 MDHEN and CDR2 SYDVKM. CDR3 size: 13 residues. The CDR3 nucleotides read TGTGCCAGCAGTCCAGGGTTCCAAGAGACCCAGTACTTC. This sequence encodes CASSPGFQETQYF.

CDR3 region: CATQQGRASVEQYF. The DNA of the CDR3 is TGTGCCACCCAACAAGGGAGGGCTAGCGTTGAGCAGTACTTC. This chain uses TRBV2 with TRBJ2-7; TRBD2 agrees at 7 bases. Germline V CDR1 and CDR2: SNHLY, FYNNEI. This CDR3 has 14 residues. Trimming cost V 10 bases and J 7 bases; bases outside gene matches: 16.

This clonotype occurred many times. DNA of the CDR3: TGTGCCATCAGTCCGGGACAGAGCCACTACGAGCAGTACTTC. Translated, it gives CAISPGQSHYEQYF. V usage is TRBV10-3 and J usage is TRBJ2-7; the match to TRBD1 covers 7 bases. J gave up 3 bases and V 5 bases, and 7 bases lay outside the gene matches. The CDR3 has 14 amino acids. The germline gives CDR1 ENHRY, CDR2 SYGVKD.

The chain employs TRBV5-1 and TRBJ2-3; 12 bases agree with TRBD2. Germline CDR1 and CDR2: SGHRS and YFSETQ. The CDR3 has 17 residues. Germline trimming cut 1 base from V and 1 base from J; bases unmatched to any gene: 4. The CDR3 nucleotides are TGCGCCAGCAGCTTGCTTTCTAGCGGGAGGGGCACAGATACGCAGTATTTT. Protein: CASSLLSSGRGTDTQYF.

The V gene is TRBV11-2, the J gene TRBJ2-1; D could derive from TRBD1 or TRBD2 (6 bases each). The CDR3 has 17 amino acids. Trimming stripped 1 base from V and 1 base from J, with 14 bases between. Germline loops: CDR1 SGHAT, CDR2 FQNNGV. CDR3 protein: CASSLVLGGGSYNEQFF. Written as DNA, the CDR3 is TGTGCCAGCAGCTTAGTTTTAGGAGGGGGGTCCTACAATGAGCAGTTCTTC. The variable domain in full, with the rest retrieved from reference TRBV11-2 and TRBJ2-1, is EAGVAQSPRYKIIEKRQSVAFWCNPISGHATLYWYQQILGQGPKLLIQFQNNGVVDDSQLPKDRFSAERLKGVDSTLKIQPAKLEDSAVYLCASSLVLGGGSYNEQFFGPGTRLTVL.

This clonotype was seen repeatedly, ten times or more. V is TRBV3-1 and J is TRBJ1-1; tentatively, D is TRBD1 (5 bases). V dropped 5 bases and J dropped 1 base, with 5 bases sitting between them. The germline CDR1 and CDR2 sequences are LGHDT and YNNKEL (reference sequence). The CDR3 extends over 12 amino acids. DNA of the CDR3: TGTGCCAGCAGCAGGGGGAACACTGAAGCTTTCTTT. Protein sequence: CASSRGNTEAFF.

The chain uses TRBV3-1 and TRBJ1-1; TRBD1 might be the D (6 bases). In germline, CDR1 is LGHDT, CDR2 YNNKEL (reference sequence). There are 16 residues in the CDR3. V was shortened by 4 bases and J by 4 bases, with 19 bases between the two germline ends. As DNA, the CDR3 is TGTGCCAGCAGCCCACAACCGGGACCCAGGGGCACTGAAGCTTTCTTT. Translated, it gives CASSPQPGPRGTEAFF.

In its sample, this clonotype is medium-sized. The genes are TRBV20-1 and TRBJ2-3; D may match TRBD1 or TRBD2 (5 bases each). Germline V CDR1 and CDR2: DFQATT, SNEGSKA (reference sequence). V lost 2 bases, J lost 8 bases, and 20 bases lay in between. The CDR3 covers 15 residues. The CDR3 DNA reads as TGCAGTGCTAGAAGTGATGCAGGGACGGCCCTTACGCAGTATTTT. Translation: CSARSDAGTALTQYF.

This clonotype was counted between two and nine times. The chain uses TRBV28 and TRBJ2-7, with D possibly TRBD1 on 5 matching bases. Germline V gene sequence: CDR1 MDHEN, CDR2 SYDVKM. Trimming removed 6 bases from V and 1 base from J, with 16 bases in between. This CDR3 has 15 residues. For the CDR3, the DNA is TGTGCCAGCAGGCGTACGACAGTAGAATCCTACGAGCAGTACTTC. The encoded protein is CASRRTTVESYEQYF.

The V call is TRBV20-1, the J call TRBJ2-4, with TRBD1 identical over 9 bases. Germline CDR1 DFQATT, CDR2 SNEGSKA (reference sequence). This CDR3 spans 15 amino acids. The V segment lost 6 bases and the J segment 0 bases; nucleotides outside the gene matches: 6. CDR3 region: CSAETGGGAKNIQYF. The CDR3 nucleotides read TGCAGTGCGGAGACAGGGGGGGGAGCCAAAAACATTCAGTACTTC.

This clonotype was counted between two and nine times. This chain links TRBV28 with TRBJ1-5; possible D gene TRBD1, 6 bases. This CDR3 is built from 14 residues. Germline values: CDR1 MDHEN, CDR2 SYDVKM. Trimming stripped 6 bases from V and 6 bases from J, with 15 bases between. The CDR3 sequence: CASSDPGAGQPQHF. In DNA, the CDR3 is TGTGCCAGCAGCGACCCGGGGGCGGGTCAGCCCCAGCATTTT.

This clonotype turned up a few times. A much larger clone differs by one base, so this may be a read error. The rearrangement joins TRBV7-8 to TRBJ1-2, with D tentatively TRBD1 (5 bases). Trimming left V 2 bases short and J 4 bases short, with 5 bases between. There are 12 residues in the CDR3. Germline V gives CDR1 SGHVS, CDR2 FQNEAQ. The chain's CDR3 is CASSLQGYGYTF. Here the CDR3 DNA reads TGTGCCAGCAGCTTACAGGGCTATGGCTACACCTTC. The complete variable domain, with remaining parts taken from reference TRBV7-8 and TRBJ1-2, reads GAGVSQSPRYKVAKRGQDVALRCDPISGHVSLFWYQQALGQGPEFLTYFQNEAQLDKSGLPSDRFFAERPEGSVSTLKIQRTQQEDSAVYLCASSLQGYGYTFGSGTRLTVV.

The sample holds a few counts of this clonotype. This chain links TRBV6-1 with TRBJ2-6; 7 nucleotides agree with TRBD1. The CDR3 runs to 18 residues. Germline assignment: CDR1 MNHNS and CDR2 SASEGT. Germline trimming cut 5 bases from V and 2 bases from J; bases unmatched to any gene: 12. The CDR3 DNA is TGTGCCAGCAGTCCCCGTAAAGGGGGCGCGACTGGGGCCAACGTCCTGACTTTC. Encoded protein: CASSPRKGGATGANVLTF.

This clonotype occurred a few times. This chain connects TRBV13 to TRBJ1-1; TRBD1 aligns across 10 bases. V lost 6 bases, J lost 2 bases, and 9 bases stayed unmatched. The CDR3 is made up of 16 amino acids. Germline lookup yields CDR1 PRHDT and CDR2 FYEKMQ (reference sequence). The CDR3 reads CASREGQGYPNTEAFF. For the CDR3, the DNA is TGTGCCAGCAGAGAGGGACAGGGGTACCCAAACACTGAAGCTTTCTTT.

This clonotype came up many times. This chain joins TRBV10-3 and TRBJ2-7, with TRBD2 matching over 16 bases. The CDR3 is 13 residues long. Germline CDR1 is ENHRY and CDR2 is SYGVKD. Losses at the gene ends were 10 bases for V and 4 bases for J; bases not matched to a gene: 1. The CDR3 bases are TGTGCCACGGGACTAGCGGGAGGGTACGAGCAGTACTTC. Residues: CATGLAGGYEQYF.

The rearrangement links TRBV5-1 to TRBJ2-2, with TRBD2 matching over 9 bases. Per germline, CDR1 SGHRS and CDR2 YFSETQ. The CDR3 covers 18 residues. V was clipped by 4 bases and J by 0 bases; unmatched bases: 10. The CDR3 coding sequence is TGCGCCAGCAGCACGACGCTAGCGGGGAGATCGAACACCGGGGAGCTGTTTTTT. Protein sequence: CASSTTLAGRSNTGELFF.

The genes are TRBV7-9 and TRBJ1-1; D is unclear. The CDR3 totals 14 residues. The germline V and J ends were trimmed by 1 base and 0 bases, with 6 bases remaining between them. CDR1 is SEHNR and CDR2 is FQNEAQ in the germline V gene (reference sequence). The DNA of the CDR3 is TGTGCCAGCAGCTTAGATTTGATGAACACTGAAGCTTTCTTT. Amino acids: CASSLDLMNTEAFF.

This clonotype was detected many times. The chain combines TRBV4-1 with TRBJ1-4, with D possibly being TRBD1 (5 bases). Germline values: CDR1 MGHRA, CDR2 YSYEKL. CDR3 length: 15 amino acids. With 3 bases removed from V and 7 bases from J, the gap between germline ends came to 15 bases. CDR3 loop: CASSHPGVSIEKLFF. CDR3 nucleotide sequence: TGCGCCAGCAGCCATCCGGGGGTGTCTATTGAAAAACTGTTTTTT.

The CDR3 nucleotides read TGCAGTGCTAGAGACGACAGGGACACTGAAGCTTTCTTT. It yields the protein CSARDDRDTEAFF. The chain joins TRBV20-1 to TRBJ1-1, with TRBD1 matching 7 bases. V lost 0 bases and J lost 3; bases outside the gene matches: 1. The CDR3 covers 13 residues. Germline lookup yields CDR1 DFQATT and CDR2 SNEGSKA (reference sequence).

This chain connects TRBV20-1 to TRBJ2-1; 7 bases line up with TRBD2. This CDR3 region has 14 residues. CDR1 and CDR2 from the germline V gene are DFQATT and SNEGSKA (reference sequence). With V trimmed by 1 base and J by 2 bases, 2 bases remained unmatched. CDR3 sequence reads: CSARGLAAYNEQFF. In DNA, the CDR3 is TGCAGTGCTAGAGGCCTAGCGGCCTACAATGAGCAGTTCTTC.

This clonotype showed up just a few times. CDR3 bases: TGTGCCAGCAGCCTTGACAGTGGGGGAGGTCAGCCCCAGCATTTT. It encodes CASSLDSGGGQPQHF. This sequence joins TRBV3-1 and TRBJ1-5; possible D gene TRBD1, 5 bases. Trimming cost V 4 bases and J 6 bases, with 16 bases left between them. The CDR3 is 15 residues long. Germline V lookup: CDR1 LGHDT, CDR2 YNNKEL (reference sequence).

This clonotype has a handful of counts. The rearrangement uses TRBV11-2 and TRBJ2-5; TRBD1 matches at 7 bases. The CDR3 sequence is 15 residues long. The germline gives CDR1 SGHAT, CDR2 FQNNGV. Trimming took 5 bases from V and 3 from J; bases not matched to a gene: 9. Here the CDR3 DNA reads TGTGCCAGCAGCCCAGGTGTCCAGGGGGAAGAGACCCAGTACTTC. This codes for CASSPGVQGEETQYF.

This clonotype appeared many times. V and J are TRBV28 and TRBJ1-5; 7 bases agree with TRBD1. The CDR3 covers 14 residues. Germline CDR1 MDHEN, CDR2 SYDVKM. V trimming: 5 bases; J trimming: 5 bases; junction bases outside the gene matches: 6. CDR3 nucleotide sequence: TGTGCCAGCAGTGCACAGGGGACTCATCAGCCCCAGCATTTT. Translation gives CASSAQGTHQPQHF.